These 10 T cell receptor beta chains originate from one sample sequenced in a study of PD-1 blockade in mismatch repair-deficient tumors. Sequencing was performed with immunoSEQ multiplex PCR; in TCRdb, only in-frame clones are kept and a portion is missing. The sample contains some 100,000 clones, over 65% of which appear only once. The source material was peripheral blood, sampled about eight months after starting pembrolizumab. The receptors derive from an adult with mismatch repair-deficient cancer.

In DNA, the CDR3 is TGTGCCAGCAGCTTGGGACAGGTAAATCAGCCCCAGCATTTT. Protein product: CASSLGQVNQPQHF. The chain employs TRBV5-6 and TRBJ1-5; tentative D call: TRBD1 (6 bases). With 0 bases removed from V and 4 bases from J, the gap between germline ends came to 8 bases. Germline CDR1 is SGHDT and CDR2 is YYEEEE. CDR3 length: 14 residues.

The CDR3 sequence is CASSLSGDYNEQFF. The CDR3 DNA sequence: TGCGCCAGCAGCTTATCAGGGGACTACAATGAGCAGTTCTTC. V gene TRBV5-1 combines with J gene TRBJ2-1, with D possibly being TRBD1 (6 bases). CDR3 length: 14 residues. V was trimmed by 2 bases and J by 3 bases, leaving 9 bases between them. Germline V lookup: CDR1 SGHRS, CDR2 YFSETQ.

The chain recombines TRBV18 with TRBJ2-5; 8 bases are shared with TRBD2. CDR3 length equals 14 residues. J was trimmed by 5 bases and V by 10 bases; bases with no gene match: 12. Germline V CDR1 and CDR2: KGHSH, LQKENI. The CDR3 nucleotides read TGTGCCACTATCCCGGGACTAGGGATGGAGACCCAGTACTTC. Amino acid sequence: CATIPGLGMETQYF.

The rearrangement uses TRBV5-1 and TRBJ2-1, with D perhaps matching TRBD1 (6 bases). The CDR3 spans 15 residues. Looked up from germline, CDR1 is SGHRS and CDR2 is YFSETQ. V was shortened by 0 bases and J by 5 bases, with 12 bases between the two germline ends. The CDR3 is CASSLDWTANNEQFF. The CDR3 DNA reads TGCGCCAGCAGCTTGGATTGGACAGCCAACAATGAGCAGTTCTTC.

The CDR3 is CASRRSQETQYF. CDR3 in DNA: TGTGCCAGCAGGCGGAGTCAGGAGACCCAGTACTTC. This chain connects TRBV2 to TRBJ2-5; no clear D gene. The CDR3 has 12 amino acids. V dropped 6 bases and J dropped 5 bases, with 10 bases sitting between them. CDR1 SNHLY and CDR2 FYNNEI come from the germline V gene.

The gene calls are TRBV4-2 and TRBJ2-7; D unclear. Germline CDR1 is LGHNA and CDR2 is YNFKEQ. V gave up 1 base and J gave up 0 bases, with 4 bases separating them. The CDR3 contains 13 residues. The CDR3: CASSQGLSYEQYF. CDR3 nucleotides: TGTGCCAGCAGCCAAGGGCTCTCCTACGAGCAGTACTTC.

The CDR3, as DNA: TGTGCCAGCAGCTTATATAGAGGACAGGGGGCCGGGGAGCTGTTTTTT. It encodes CASSLYRGQGAGELFF. The gene calls are TRBV7-3 and TRBJ2-2; 10 bases are a match to TRBD1. V lost 2 bases and J lost 6; bases outside the gene matches: 6. This CDR3 has 16 residues. In germline, CDR1 is SGHTA, CDR2 FQGTGA.

This clone was seen a handful of times. The chain is built from TRBV19 and TRBJ1-2; 7 positions agree with TRBD1. V shed 0 bases, J shed 4 bases, and the junction held 2 bases outside the gene matches. The CDR3 has 14 amino acids. Germline-derived CDR1 and CDR2 are LNHDA and SQIVND (reference sequence). DNA for the CDR3: TGTGCCAGTAGTATAGAGGGACAGATCTATGGCTACACCTTC. Translated, it gives CASSIEGQIYGYTF.

The genes are TRBV6-5 and TRBJ2-1; D is unclear. The CDR3 consists of 15 residues. Germline CDR1 MNHEY, CDR2 SVGAGI. The V end was cut by 8 bases, the J end by 1 base, with 15 bases between. The CDR3 DNA sequence: TGTGCCAGCGGTCCAGAGGCGGTTTCCTACAATGAGCAGTTCTTC. It yields the protein CASGPEAVSYNEQFF.

V gene TRBV5-1 combines with J gene TRBJ1-3; maybe TRBD1 (5 bases). The germline V gene has CDR1 SGHRS and CDR2 YFSETQ. V lost 4 bases and J lost 0, with 8 bases in between. The CDR3 contains 14 residues. Here the CDR3 reads CASSTDNSGNTIYF. The CDR3 DNA reads as TGCGCCAGCAGCACGGACAACTCTGGAAACACCATATATTTT.